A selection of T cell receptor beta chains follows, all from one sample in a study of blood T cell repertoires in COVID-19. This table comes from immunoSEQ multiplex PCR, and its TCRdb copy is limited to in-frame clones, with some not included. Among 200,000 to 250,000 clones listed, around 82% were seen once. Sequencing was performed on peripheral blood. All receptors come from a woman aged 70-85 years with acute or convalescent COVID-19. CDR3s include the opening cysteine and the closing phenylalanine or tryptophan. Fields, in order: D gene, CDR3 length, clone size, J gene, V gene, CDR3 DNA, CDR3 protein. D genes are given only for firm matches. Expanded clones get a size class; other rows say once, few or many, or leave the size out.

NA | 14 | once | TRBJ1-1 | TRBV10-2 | TGCGCCAGCAGTGTGGGGGCGCAGATCACTGAAGCTTTCTTT | CASSVGAQITEAFF
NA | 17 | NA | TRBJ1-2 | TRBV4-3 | TGCGCCAGCAGCCAAGATCCCCCAGGACAGACTAACTATGGCTACACCTTC | CASSQDPPGQTNYGYTF
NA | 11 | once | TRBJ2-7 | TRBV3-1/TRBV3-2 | TGTGCCAGCAGCCAGTACTACGAGCAGTACTTC | CASSQYYEQYF
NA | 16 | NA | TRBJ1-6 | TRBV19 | TGTGCCAGTAGTACGGGTCAGTGGCCCTATAATTCACCCCTCCACTTT | CASSTGQWPYNSPLHF
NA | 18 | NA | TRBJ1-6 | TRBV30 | TGTGCCTGGAGTCAAACCCGGGGGAGGAGCTCCTATAATTCACCCCTCCACTTT | CAWSQTRGRSSYNSPLHF
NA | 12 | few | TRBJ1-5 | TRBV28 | TGTGCCAGCAGTTTAGCGGCTCAGCCCCAGCATTTT | CASSLAAQPQHF
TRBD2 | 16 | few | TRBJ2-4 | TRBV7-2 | TGTGCCAGCAGCGCATCAGCGGGGGGGGCAGGGTACATTCAGTACTTC | CASSASAGGAGYIQYF
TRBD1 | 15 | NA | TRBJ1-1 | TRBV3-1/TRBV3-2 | TGTGCCAGCAGCCAAGACGGACAGGGTGACACTGAAGCTTTCTTT | CASSQDGQGDTEAFF
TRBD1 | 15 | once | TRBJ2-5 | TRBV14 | TGTGCCAGCAGCCCTATACAGGGGGTACAAGAGACCCAGTACTTC | CASSPIQGVQETQYF
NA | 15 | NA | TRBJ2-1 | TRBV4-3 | TGCGCCAGCAGCCCCCGCCTACAGGGTAACAATGAGCAGTTCTTC | CASSPRLQGNNEQFF
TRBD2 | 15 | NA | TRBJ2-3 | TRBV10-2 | TGCGCCAGCAGTGGAAGCGGGGGGGGCACAGATACGCAGTATTTT | CASSGSGGGTDTQYF
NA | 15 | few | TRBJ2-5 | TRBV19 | TGTGCCAGTAGTCCTAATAGGGGGATTCAAGAGACCCAGTACTTC | CASSPNRGIQETQYF
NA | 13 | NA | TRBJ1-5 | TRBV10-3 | TGTGCCACGACAGGTGGAGTTGATCAGCCCCAGCATTTT | CATTGGVDQPQHF
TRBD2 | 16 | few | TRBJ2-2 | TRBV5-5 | TGTGCCAGCAGCCGGGCCCTAGCGGGGGCCACCGGGGAGCTGTTTTTT | CASSRALAGATGELFF
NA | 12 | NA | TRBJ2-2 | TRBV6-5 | TGTGCCAGCAGTTATCGTGCCGGGGAGCTGTTTTTT | CASSYRAGELFF
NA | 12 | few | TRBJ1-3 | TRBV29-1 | TGCAGCGTTGTGCGGGCCGGAAACACCATATATTTT | CSVVRAGNTIYF
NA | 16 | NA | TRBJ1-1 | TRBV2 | TGTGCCAGCAGTCTACAGGTGGACATCGGCCACACTGAAGCTTTCTTT | CASSLQVDIGHTEAFF
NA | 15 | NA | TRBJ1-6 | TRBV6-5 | TGTGCCACCTCCCCAGAGAAGCTAGTAGGTTCACCCCTCCACTTT | CATSPEKLVGSPLHF
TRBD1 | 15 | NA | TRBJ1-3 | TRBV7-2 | TGTGCCAGCAGCGTACGACAGGGGGCAGGAAACACCATATATTTT | CASSVRQGAGNTIYF
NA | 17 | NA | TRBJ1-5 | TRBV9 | TGTGCCAGCAGCGGTGGGGTGGGAGGAAGTAGCAATCAGCCCCAGCATTTT | CASSGGVGGSSNQPQHF
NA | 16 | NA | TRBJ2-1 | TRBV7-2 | TGTGCCAGCAGCTTCATTGGCAGTCCTTCCTACAATGAGCAGTTCTTC | CASSFIGSPSYNEQFF
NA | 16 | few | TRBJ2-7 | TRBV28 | TGTGCCAGCAGTACATTGGGGGGAGCAGACTCCTACGAGCAGTACTTC | CASSTLGGADSYEQYF
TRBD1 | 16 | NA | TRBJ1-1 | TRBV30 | TGTGCCTGGAGTCCGAAACCGGGACAGGGAAAACCTGAAGCTTTCTTT | CAWSPKPGQGKPEAFF
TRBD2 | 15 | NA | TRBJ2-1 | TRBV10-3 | TGTGCCATCAGTTTGACTAGCGGGGGGGGTAATGAGCAGTTCTTC | CAISLTSGGGNEQFF
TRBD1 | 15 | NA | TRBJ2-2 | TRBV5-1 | TGCGCCAGCAGCCGAGGGACAGAATTTACCGGGGAGCTGTTTTTT | CASSRGTEFTGELFF
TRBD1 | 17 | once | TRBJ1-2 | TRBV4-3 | TGCGCCAGCAGCCAAGATCCCACAGGGGCAGTCAACTATGGCTACACCTTC | CASSQDPTGAVNYGYTF
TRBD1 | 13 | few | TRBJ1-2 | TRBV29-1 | TGCAGCGTTGGGGACAGCCCAAACTATGGCTACACCTTC | CSVGDSPNYGYTF
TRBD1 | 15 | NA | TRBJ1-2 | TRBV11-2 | TGTGCCAGCAGCATAATCCGGGACAGGGGCCATGGCTACACCTTC | CASSIIRDRGHGYTF
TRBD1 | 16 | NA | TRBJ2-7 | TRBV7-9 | TGTGCCAGCAGCTTATGGTTCGGGACAGGATCCTACGAGCAGTACTTC | CASSLWFGTGSYEQYF
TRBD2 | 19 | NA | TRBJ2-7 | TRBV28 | TGTGCCAGCAGTGACTATGGCGGGGGGTCATCATCTTTTTCCTACGAGCAGTACTTC | CASSDYGGGSSSFSYEQYF
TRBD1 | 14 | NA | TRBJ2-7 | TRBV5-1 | TGCGCCAGCAGCTTTGGACAGGGTCCCTACGAGCAGTACTTC | CASSFGQGPYEQYF
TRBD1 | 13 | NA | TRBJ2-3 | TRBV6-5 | TGTGCCAGCAGGGACAGGGGCACAGATACGCAGTATTTT | CASRDRGTDTQYF
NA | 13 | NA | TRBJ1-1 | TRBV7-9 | TGTGCCAGCAGCTTACGGGGGAACGCTGAAGCTTTCTTT | CASSLRGNAEAFF
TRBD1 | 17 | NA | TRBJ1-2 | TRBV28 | TGTGCCAGCAGCCCCTCGGGACAGGGGGCGCGTGGCTATGGCTACACCTTC | CASSPSGQGARGYGYTF
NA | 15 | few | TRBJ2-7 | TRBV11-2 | TGTGCCAGCAGCTCGAGAGACGGGTTCCCGCACGAGCAGTACTTC | CASSSRDGFPHEQYF
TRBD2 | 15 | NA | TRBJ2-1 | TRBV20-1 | TGCAGTGCTAGTCCGACTAGCGGGGGGGTTTCTGAGCAGTTCTTC | CSASPTSGGVSEQFF
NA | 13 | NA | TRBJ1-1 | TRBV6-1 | TGTGCCAGCAGTGAACATTGGAACACTGAAGCTTTCTTT | CASSEHWNTEAFF
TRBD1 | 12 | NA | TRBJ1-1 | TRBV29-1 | TGCAGCGTACAGGGGGCAGTGACTGAAGCTTTCTTT | CSVQGAVTEAFF
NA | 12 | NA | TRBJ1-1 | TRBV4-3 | TGCGCCAGCAGCGGACAGTATGGGAGAGCTTTCTTT | CASSGQYGRAFF
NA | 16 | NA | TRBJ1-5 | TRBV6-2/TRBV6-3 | TGTGCCAGCAGTTACTCGACAAGGGGAGGAAATCAGCCCCAGCATTTT | CASSYSTRGGNQPQHF
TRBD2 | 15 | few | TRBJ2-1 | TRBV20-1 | TGCAGTGCTAGTTCAGCGGGGGGGCCTAGGAATGAGCAGTTCTTC | CSASSAGGPRNEQFF
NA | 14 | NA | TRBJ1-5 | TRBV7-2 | TGTGCCAGCAGCCTAGACAGCTTCAATCAGCCCCAGCATTTT | CASSLDSFNQPQHF
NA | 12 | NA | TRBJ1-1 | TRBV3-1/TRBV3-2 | TGTGCCAGCAGCCGGGGGGAGAGGGTCGCTTTCTTT | CASSRGERVAFF
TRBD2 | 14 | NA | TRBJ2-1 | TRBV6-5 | TGTGCCAGCACCCCGGGACTAGCGAACAATGAGCAGTTCTTC | CASTPGLANNEQFF
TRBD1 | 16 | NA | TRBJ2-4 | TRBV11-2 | TGTGCCAGCAGCAAATGGACAGGGATAGGCGGAAACATTCAGTACTTC | CASSKWTGIGGNIQYF
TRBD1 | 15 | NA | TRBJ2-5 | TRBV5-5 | TGTGCCAGCACCACCGGGACAGGGGTTCAAGAGACCCAGTACTTC | CASTTGTGVQETQYF
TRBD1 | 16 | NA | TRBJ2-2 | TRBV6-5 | TGTGCCAGCAGTTACCCGACAGGGTCGGGAACCGGGGAGCTGTTTTTT | CASSYPTGSGTGELFF
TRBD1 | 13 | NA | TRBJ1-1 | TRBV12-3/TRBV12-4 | TGTGCCAGCACCTTCTCAGGGGGCACTGAAGCTTTCTTT | CASTFSGGTEAFF
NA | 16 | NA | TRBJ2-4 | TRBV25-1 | TGTGCCAGCAGTGAAGAATTTGGTGGAGAGGGAAACATTCAGTACTTC | CASSEEFGGEGNIQYF
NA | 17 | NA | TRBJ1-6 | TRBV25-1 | TGTGCCAGCAGTGAATTCCTCCCCCAGGCCTATAATTCACCCCTCCACTTT | CASSEFLPQAYNSPLHF
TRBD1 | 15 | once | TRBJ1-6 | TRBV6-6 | TGTGCCAGCAGCGCGACAGGGGCCGGCAATTCACCCCTCCACTTT | CASSATGAGNSPLHF
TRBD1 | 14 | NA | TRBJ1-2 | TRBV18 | TGTGCCAGCTCACCTTCCCGGGACAGGGCTGGCTACACCTTC | CASSPSRDRAGYTF
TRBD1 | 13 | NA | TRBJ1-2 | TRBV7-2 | TGTGCCAGCAGCTCTGGGACAGTCCATGGCTACACCTTC | CASSSGTVHGYTF
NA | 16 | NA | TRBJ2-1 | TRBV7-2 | TGTGCCAGCAGCTTGGCTAGCTCAAGCTCCTACAATGAGCAGTTCTTC | CASSLASSSSYNEQFF
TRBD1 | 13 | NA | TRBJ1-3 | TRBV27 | TGTGCCAGCGCCGGACAGGTTGGAAACACCATATATTTT | CASAGQVGNTIYF
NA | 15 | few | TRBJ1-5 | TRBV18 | TGTGCCAGCTCACCACCGGGGCGGTTGAATCAGCCCCAGCATTTT | CASSPPGRLNQPQHF
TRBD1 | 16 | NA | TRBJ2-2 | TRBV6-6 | TGTGCCAGCAGCTCCCGATCCGGGACAGACACCGGGGAGCTGTTTTTT | CASSSRSGTDTGELFF
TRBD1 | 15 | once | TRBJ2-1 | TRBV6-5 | TGTGCCAGCAGTTATGGACAGGGCTCCTACAATGAGCAGTTCTTC | CASSYGQGSYNEQFF
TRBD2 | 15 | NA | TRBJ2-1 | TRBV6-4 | TGTGCCAGCAGTGACTCCGGGAGGGGCTACAATGAGCAGTTCTTC | CASSDSGRGYNEQFF
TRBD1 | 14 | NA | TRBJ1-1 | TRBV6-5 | TGTGCCAGCAGTTGGGGACAGGGTCGCACTGAAGCTTTCTTT | CASSWGQGRTEAFF